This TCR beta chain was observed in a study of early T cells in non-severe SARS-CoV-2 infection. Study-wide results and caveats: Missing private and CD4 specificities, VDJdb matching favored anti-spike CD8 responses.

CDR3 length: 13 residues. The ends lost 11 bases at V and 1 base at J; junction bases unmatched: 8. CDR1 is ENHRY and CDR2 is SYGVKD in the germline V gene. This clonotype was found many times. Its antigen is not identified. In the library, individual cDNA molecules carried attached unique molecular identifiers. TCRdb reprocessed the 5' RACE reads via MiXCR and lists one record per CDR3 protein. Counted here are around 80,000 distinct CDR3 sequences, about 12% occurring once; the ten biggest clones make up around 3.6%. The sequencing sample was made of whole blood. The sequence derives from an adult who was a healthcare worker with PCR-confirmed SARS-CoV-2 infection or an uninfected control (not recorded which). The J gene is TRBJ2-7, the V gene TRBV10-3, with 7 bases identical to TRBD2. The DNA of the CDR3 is TGTGCCTCCAGCGGGACGGAGTCCTACGAGCAGTACTTC. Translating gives CASSGTESYEQYF.